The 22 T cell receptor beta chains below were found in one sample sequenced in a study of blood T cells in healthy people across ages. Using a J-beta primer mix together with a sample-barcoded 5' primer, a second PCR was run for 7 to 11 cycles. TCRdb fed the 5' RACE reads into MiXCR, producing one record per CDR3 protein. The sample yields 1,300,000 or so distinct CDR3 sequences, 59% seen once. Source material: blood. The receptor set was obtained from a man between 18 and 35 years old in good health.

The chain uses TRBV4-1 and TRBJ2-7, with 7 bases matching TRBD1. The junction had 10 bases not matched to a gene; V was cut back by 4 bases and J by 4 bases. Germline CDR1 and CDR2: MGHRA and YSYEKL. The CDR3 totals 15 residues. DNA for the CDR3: TGCGCCAGCAGCCGTCCGGAGACAGGGTCGTACGAGCAGTACTTC. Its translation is CASSRPETGSYEQYF.

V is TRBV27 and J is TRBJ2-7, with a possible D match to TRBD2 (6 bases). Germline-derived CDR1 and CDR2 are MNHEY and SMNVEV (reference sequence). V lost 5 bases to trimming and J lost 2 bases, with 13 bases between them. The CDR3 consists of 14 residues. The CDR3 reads CASSVIPGAYEQYF. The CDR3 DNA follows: TGTGCCAGCAGTGTGATCCCGGGGGCCTACGAGCAGTACTTC.

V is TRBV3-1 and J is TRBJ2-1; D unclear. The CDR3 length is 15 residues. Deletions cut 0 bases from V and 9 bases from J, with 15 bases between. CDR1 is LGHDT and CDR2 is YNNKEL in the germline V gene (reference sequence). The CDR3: CASSQEQQSPGEQFF. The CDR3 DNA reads TGTGCCAGCAGCCAAGAGCAGCAGTCGCCGGGTGAGCAGTTCTTC.

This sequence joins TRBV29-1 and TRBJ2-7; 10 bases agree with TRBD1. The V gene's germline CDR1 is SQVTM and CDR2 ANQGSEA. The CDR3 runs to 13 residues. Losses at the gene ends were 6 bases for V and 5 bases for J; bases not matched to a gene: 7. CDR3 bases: TGCAGCGTAGGGGGACAGGGGAATCACGAGCAGTACTTC. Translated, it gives CSVGGQGNHEQYF.

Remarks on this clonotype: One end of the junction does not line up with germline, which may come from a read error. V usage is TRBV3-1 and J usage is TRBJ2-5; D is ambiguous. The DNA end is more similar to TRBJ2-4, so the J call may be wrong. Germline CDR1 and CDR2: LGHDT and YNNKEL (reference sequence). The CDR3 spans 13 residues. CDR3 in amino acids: CAGSQETENIQYF. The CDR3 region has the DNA TGTGCCGGCAGCCAAGAAACGGAAAACATTCAGTACTTC.

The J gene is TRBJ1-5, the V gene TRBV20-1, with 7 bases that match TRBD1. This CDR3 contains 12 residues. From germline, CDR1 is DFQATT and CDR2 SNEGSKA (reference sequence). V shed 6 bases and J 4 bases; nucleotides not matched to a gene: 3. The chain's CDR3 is CSALDRNQPQHF. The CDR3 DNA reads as TGCAGTGCCCTGGACAGGAATCAGCCCCAGCATTTT.

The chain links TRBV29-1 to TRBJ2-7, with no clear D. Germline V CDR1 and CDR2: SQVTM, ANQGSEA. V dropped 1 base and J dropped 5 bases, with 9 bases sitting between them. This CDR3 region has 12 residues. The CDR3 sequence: CSVEGVWDEQYF. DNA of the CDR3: TGCAGCGTTGAAGGGGTTTGGGACGAGCAGTACTTC.

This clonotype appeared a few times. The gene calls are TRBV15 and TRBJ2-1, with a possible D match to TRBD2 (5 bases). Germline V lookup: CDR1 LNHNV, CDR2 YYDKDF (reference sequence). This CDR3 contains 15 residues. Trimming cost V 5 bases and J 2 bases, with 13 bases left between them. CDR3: CATSPVRGTYNEQFF. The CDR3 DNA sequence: TGTGCCACCAGCCCCGTACGGGGTACCTACAATGAGCAGTTCTTC.

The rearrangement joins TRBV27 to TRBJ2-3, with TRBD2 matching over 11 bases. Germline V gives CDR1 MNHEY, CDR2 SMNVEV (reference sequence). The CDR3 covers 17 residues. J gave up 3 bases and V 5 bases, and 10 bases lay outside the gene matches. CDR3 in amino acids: CASSTRLAGLGTDTQYF. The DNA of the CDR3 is TGTGCCAGCAGTACTCGACTAGCGGGGCTGGGGACAGATACGCAGTATTTT.

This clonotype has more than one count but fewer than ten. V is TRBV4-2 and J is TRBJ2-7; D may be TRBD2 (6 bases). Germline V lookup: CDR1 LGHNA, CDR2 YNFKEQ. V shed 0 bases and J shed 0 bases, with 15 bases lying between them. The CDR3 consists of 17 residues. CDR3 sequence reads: CASSQEAGRGSSYEQYF. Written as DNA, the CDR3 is TGTGCCAGCAGCCAAGAGGCGGGAAGGGGAAGCTCCTACGAGCAGTACTTC.

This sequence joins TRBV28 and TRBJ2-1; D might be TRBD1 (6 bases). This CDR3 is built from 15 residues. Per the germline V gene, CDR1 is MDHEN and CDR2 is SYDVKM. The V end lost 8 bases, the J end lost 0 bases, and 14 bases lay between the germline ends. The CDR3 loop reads CASVPGQSSYNEQFF. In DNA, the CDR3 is TGTGCCAGCGTTCCGGGACAAAGCTCCTACAATGAGCAGTTCTTC.

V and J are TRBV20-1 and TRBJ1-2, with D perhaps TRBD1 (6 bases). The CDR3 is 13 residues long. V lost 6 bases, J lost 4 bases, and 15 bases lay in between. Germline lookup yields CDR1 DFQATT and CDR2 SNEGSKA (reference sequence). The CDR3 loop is CSARGGSIYGYTF. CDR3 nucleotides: TGCAGTGCCAGGGGTGGGTCCATCTATGGCTACACCTTC.

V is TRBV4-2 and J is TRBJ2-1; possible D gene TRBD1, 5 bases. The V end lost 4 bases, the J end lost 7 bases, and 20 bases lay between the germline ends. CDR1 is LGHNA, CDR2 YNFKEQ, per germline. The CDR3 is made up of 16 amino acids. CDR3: CASSLRQTDPLNEQFF. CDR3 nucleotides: TGTGCCAGCAGCCTGCGACAGACTGACCCTCTTAATGAGCAGTTCTTC.

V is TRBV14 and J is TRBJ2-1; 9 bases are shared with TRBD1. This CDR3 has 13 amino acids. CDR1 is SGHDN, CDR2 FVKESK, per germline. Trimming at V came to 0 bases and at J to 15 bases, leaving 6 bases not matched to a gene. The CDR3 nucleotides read TGTGCCAGCAGCCAAGATCTAGGGGGACAGGGGTTCTTC. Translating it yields CASSQDLGGQGFF.

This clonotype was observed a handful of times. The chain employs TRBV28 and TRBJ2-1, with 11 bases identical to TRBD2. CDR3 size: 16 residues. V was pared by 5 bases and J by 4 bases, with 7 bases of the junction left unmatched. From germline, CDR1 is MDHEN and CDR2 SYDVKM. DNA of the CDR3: TGTGCCAGCAGTGTGGCCCTAGCGGGGGGTTACAATGAGCAGTTCTTC. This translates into CASSVALAGGYNEQFF.

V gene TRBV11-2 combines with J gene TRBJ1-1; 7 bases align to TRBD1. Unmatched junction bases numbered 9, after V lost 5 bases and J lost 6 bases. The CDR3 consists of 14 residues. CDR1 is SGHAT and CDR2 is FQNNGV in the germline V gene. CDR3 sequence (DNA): TGTGCCAGCAGCCCCACGGGCAGGGGGGCTGAAGCTTTCTTT. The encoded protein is CASSPTGRGAEAFF.

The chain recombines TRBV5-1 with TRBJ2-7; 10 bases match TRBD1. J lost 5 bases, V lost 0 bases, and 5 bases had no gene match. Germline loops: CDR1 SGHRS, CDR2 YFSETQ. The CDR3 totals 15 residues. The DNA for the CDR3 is TGCGCCAGCAGCTTGGAGGGGACAGGGGCGGACGAGCAGTACTTC. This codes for CASSLEGTGADEQYF.

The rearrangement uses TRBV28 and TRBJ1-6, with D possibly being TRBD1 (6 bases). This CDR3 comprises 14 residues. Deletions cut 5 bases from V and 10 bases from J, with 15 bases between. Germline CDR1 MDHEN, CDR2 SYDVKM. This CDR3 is CASSPVGTGSPLHF. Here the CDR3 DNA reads TGTGCCAGCAGTCCCGTGGGTACAGGGTCACCCCTCCACTTT.

CDR3 residues: CASSVRSSGVVLGEQFF. DNA for the CDR3: TGTGCCAGCAGCGTAAGGTCTAGCGGGGTAGTACTGGGCGAGCAGTTCTTC. The V call is TRBV9, the J call TRBJ2-1, with 9 nucleotides matching TRBD2. The V gene's germline CDR1 is SGDLS and CDR2 YYNGEE. Trimming took 1 base from V and 10 from J; bases not matched to a gene: 15. CDR3 length: 17 amino acids. Full variable domain (remainder filled in from reference TRBV9 and TRBJ2-1): DSGVTQTPKHLITATGQRVTLRCSPRSGDLSVYWYQQSLDQGLQFLIQYYNGEERAKGNILERFSAQQFPDLHSELNLSSLELGDSALYFCASSVRSSGVVLGEQFFGPGTRLTVL.

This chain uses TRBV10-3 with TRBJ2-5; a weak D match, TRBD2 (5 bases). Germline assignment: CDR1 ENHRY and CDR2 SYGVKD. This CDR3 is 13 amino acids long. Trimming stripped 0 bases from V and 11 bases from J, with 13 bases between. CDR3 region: CAISESEGGEQYF. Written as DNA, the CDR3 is TGTGCCATCAGTGAGTCTGAGGGTGGTGAGCAGTACTTC.

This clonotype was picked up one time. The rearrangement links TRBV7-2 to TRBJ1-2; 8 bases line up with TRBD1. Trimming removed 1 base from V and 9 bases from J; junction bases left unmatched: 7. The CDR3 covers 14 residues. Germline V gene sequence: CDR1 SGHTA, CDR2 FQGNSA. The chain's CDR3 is CASSLGPTGDSYTF. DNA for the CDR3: TGTGCCAGCAGCTTAGGTCCGACAGGGGATAGCTACACCTTC. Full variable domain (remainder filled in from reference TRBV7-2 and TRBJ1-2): GAGVSQSPSNKVTEKGKDVELRCDPISGHTALYWYRQSLGQGLEFLIYFQGNSAPDKSGLPSDRFSAERTGGSVSTLTIQRTQQEDSAVYLCASSLGPTGDSYTFGSGTRLTVV.

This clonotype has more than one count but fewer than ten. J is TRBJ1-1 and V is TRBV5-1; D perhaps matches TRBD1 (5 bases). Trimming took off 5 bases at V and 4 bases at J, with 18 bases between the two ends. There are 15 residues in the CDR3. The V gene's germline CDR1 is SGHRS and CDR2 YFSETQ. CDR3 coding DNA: TGCGCCAGCAGTCGGACGGGGGTTGGGAGCACTGAAGCTTTCTTT. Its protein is CASSRTGVGSTEAFF.